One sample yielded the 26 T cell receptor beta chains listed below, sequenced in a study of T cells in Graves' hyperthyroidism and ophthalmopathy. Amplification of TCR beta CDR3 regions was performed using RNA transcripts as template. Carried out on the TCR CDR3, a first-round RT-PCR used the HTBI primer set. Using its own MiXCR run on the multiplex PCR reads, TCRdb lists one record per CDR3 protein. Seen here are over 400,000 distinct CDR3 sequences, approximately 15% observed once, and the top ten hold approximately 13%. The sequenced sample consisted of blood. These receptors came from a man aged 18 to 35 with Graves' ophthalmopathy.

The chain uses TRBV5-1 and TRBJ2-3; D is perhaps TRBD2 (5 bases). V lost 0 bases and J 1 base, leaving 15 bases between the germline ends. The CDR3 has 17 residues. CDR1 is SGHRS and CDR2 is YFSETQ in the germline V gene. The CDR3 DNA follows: TGCGCCAGCAGCTTGGCTAGTGACGGGGTGGGCACAGATACGCAGTATTTT. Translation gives CASSLASDGVGTDTQYF.

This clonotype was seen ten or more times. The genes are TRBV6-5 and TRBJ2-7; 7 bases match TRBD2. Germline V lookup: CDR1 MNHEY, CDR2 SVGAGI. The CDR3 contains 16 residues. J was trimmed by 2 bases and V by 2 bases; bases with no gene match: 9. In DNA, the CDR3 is TGTGCCAGCAGTTACGCTAGCGGTAGCTCGACCTACGAGCAGTACTTC. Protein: CASSYASGSSTYEQYF.

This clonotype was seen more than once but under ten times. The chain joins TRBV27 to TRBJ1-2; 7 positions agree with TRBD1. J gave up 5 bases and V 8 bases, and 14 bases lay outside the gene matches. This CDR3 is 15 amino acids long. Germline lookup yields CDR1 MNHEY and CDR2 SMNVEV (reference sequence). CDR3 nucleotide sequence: TGTGCCAGCGGACAAGGGGGCGAGAGCCTTTATGGCTACACCTTC. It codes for CASGQGGESLYGYTF.

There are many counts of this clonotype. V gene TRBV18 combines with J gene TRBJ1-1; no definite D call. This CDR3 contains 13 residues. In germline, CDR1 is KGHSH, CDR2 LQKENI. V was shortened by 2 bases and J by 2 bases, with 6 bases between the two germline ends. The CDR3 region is CASSPSSNTEAFF. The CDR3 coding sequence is TGTGCCAGCTCACCATCCTCCAACACTGAAGCTTTCTTT.

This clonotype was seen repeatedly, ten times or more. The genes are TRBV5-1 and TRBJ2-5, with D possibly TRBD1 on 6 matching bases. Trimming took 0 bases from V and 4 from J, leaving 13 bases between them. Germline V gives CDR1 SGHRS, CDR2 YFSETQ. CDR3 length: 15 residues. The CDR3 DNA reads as TGCGCCAGCAGCTTGGAGGCAGGGGCTGCAGAGACCCAGTACTTC. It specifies CASSLEAGAAETQYF. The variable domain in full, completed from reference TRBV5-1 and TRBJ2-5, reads KAGVTQTPRYLIKTRGQQVTLSCSPISGHRSVSWYQQTPGQGLQFLFEYFSETQRNKGNFPGRFSGRQFSNSRSEMNVSTLELGDSALYLCASSLEAGAAETQYFGPGTRLLVL.

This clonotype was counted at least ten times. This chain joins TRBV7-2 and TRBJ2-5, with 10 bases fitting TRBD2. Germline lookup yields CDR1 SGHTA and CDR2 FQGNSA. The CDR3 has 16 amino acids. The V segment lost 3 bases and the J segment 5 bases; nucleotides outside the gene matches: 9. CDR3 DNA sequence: TGTGCCAGCAGCTTTACTAGCGGGGCCGGCAGTGAGACCCAGTACTTC. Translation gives CASSFTSGAGSETQYF.

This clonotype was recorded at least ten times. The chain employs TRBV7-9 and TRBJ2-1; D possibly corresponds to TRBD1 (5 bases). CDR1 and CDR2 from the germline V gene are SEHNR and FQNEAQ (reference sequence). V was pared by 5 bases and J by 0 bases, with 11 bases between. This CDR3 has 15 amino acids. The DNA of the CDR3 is TGTGCCAGCAGCCCGGACACAAGCTCCTACAATGAGCAGTTCTTC. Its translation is CASSPDTSSYNEQFF. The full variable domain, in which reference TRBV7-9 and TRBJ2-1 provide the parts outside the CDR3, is DTGVSQNPRHKITKRGQNVTFRCDPISEHNRLYWYRQTLGQGPEFLTYFQNEAQLEKSRLLSDRFSAERPKGSFSTLEIQRTEQGDSAMYLCASSPDTSSYNEQFFGPGTRLTVL.

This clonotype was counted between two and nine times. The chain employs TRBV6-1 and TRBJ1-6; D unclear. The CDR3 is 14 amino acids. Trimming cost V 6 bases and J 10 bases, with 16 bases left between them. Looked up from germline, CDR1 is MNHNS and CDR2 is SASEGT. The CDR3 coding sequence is TGTGCCAGCAGGACCGGGCCCGATGGATCACCCCTCCACTTT. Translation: CASRTGPDGSPLHF.

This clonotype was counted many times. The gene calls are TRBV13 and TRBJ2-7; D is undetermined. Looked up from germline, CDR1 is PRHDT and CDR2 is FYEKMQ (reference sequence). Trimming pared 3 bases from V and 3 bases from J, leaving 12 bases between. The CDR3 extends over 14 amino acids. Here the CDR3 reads CASSFGQFNYEQYF. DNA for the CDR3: TGTGCCAGCAGCTTTGGGCAGTTTAACTACGAGCAGTACTTC.

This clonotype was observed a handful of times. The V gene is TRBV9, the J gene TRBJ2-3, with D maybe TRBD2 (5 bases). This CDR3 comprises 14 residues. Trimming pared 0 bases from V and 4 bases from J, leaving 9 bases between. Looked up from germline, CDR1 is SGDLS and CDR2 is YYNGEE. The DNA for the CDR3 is TGTGCCAGCAGCGTAGCTTCCGGGGCAGATACGCAGTATTTT. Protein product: CASSVASGADTQYF.

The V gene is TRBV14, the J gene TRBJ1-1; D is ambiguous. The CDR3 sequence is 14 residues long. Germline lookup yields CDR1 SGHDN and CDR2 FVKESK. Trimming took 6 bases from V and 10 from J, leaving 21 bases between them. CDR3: CASSSQVGEALAFF. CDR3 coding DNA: TGTGCCAGCAGTAGCCAAGTGGGCGAAGCGTTAGCTTTCTTT.

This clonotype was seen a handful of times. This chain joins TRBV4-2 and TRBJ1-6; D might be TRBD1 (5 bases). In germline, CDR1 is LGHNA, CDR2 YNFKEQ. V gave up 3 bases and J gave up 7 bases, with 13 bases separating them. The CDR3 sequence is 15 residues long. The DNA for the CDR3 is TGTGCCAGCAGCCATACTCTTTGGGGGAATTCACCCCTCCACTTT. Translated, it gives CASSHTLWGNSPLHF.

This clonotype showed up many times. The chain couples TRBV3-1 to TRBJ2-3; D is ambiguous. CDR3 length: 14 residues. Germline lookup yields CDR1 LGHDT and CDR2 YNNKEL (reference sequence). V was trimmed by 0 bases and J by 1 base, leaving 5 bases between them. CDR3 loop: CASSQDAGTDTQYF. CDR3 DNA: TGTGCCAGCAGCCAAGATGCGGGCACAGATACGCAGTATTTT.

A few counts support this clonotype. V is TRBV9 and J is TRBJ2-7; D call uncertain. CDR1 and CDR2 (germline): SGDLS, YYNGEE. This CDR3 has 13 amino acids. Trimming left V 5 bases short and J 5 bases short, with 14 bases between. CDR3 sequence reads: CASRFRPEHEQYF. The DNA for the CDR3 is TGTGCCAGCAGATTCCGCCCGGAGCACGAGCAGTACTTC.

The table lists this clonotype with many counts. The CDR3 loop is CASGGTGDNSPLHF. The CDR3 DNA is TGCGCCAGCGGCGGGACAGGGGATAATTCACCCCTCCACTTT. This rearrangement joins TRBV5-1 to TRBJ1-6, with 10 nucleotides matching TRBD1. The V segment lost 7 bases and the J segment 5 bases; nucleotides outside the gene matches: 3. From germline, CDR1 is SGHRS and CDR2 YFSETQ. This CDR3 has 14 residues.

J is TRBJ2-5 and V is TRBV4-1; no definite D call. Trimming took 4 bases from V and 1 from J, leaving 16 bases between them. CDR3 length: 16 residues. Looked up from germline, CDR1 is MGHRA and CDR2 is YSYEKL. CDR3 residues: CASSRLAGLGQETQYF. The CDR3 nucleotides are TGCGCCAGCAGCCGACTCGCCGGGCTAGGCCAAGAGACCCAGTACTTC.

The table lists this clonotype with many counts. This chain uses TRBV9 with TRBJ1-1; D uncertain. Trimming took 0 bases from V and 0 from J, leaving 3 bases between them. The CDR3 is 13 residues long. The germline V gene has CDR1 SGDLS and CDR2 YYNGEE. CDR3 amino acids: CASSVAMNTEAFF. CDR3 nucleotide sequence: TGTGCCAGCAGCGTAGCGATGAACACTGAAGCTTTCTTT.

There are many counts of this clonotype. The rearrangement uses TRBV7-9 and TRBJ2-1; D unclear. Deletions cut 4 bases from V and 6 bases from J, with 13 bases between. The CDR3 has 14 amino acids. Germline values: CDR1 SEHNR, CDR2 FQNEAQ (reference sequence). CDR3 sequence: CASSYQSGLNEQFF. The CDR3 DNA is TGTGCCAGCAGCTACCAATCCGGGCTCAATGAGCAGTTCTTC.

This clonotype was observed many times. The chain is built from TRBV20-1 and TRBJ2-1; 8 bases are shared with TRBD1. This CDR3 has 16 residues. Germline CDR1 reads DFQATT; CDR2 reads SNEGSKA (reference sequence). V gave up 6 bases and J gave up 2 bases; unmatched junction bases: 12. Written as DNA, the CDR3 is TGCAGTGCCAACGGTGGGGGGACAGGAGCCTACAATGAGCAGTTCTTC. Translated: CSANGGGTGAYNEQFF.

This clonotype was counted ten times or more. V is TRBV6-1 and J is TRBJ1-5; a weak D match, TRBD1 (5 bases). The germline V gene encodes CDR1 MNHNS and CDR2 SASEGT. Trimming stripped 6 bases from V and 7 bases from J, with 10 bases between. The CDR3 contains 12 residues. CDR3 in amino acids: CASSSGEQPQHF. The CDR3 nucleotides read TGTGCCAGCAGCTCGGGGGAACAGCCCCAGCATTTT.

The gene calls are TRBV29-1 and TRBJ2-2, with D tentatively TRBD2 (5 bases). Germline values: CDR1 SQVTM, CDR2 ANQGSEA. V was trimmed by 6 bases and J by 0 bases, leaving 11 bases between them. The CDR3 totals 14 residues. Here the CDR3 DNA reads TGCAGCGTACTCTGGGGAGCGAACACCGGGGAGCTGTTTTTT. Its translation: CSVLWGANTGELFF.

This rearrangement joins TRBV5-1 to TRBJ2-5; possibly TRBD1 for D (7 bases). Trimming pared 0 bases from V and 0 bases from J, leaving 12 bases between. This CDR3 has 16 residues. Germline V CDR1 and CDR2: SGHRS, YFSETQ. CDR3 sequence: CASSLGGTANQETQYF. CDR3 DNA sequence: TGCGCCAGCAGCTTGGGCGGGACAGCAAACCAAGAGACCCAGTACTTC.

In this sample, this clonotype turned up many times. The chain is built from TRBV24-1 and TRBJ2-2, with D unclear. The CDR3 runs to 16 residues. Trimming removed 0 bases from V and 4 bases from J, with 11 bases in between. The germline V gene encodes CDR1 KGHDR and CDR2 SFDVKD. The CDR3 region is CATSDLQQGLTGELFF. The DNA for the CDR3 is TGTGCCACCAGTGATTTGCAGCAAGGGCTCACCGGGGAGCTGTTTTTT.

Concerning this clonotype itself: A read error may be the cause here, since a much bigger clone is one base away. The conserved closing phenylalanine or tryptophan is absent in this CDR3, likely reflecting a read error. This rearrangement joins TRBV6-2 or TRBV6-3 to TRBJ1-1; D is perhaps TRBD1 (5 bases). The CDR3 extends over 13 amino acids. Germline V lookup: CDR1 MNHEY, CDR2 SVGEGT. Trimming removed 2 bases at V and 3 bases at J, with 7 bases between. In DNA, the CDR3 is TGTGCCAGCAGTTACCGGGGGTACACTGAAGCTTTCTCT. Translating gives CASSYRGYTEAFS.

CDR3 in amino acids: CSAAVASGGTGELFF. In DNA form, the CDR3 reads TGCAGCGCCGCGGTCGCTAGCGGGGGAACCGGGGAGCTGTTTTTT. This chain links TRBV29-1 with TRBJ2-2; 10 nucleotides agree with TRBD2. Germline values: CDR1 SQVTM, CDR2 ANQGSEA. The CDR3 consists of 15 residues. V trimming: 7 bases; J trimming: 5 bases; junction bases outside the gene matches: 10.

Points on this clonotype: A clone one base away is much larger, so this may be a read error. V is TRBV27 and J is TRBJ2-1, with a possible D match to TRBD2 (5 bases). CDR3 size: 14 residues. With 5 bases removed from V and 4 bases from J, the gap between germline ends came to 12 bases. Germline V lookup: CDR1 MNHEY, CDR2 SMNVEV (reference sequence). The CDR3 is CASSRERPYNEQFF. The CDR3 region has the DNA TGTGCCAGCAGTAGGGAGAGGCCTTACAATGAGCAGTTCTTC.